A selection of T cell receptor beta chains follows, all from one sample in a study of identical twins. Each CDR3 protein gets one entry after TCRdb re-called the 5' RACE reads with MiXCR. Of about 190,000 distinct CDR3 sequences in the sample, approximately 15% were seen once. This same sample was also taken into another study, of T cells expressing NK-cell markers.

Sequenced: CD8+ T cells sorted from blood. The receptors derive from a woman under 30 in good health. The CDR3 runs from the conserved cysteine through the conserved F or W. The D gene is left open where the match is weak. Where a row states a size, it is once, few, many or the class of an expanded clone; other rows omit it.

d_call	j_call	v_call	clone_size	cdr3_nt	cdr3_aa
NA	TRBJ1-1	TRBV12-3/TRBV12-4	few	TGTGCCAGCAGTTTACTGTCCGAAGCTTTCTTT	CASSLLSEAFF
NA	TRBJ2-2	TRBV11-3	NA	TGTGCCAGCAGCTTTAGCAGATCAGGCACCGGGGAGCTGTTTTTT	CASSFSRSGTGELFF
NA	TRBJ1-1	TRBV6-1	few	TGTGCCAGCAGTGAAGGGTTGATTGAAGCTTTCTTT	CASSEGLIEAFF
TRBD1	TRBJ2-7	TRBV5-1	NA	TGCGCCAGCAGCTTCACAGGGGCCCACGAGCAGTACTTC	CASSFTGAHEQYF
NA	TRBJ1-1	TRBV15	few	TGTGCCACCAGCAGGCGGGCGGGGATGAACACTGAAGCTTTCTTT	CATSRRAGMNTEAFF
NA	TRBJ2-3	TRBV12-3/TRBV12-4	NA	TGTGCCAGCAGTTCTCAGGGTTCGGATACGCAGTATTTT	CASSSQGSDTQYF
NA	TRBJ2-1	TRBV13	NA	TGTGCCAGCAGCTTCCCATTGAGCTCCTACAATGAGCAGTTCTTC	CASSFPLSSYNEQFF
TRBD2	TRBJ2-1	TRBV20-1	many	TGCAGTGCGATCTTCGTAGCGGGAGGGCCAAATGAGCAGTTCTTC	CSAIFVAGGPNEQFF
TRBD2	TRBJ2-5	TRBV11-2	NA	TGTGCCAGCAGCTTAACACTAGCGGTCGTAGAGACCCAGTACTTC	CASSLTLAVVETQYF
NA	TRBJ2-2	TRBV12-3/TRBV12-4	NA	TGTGCCAGCGCCCGATCGGGTGGGCGAGCCGGGGAGCTGTTTTTT	CASARSGGRAGELFF
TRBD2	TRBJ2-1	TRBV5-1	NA	TGCGCCAGCAGCGACGGTGCGGGAGGACACAATGAGCAGTTCTTC	CASSDGAGGHNEQFF
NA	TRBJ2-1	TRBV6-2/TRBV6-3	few	TGTGCCAGCAGTTATGTAGCGTTTGCGAATGAGCAGTTCTTC	CASSYVAFANEQFF
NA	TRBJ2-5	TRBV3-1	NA	TGTGCCAGCAGCCAAGAATGGAGGGAGGAAGAGACCCAGTACTTC	CASSQEWREEETQYF
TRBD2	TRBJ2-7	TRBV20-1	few	TGCAGTGCTAGAGATCACCCTGCGGGAGGAGTCCCCGAGCAGTACTTC	CSARDHPAGGVPEQYF
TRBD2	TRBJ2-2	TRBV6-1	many	TGTGCCTCGTGCAGCGGGGTCACCGGGGAGCTGTTTTTT	CASCSGVTGELFF
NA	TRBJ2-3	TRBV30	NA	TGTGCCTGGAGTGTGGCGGCATCTAGCACAGATACGCAGTATTTT	CAWSVAASSTDTQYF
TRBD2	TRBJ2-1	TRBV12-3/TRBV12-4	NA	TGTGCCAGCATTTCCTCCGGGACTAGCGGGAGGGCCAGGGATGAGCAGTTCTTC	CASISSGTSGRARDEQFF
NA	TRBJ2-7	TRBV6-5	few	TGTGCCAGCGGGGCGGGGGAGCAGTACTTC	CASGAGEQYF
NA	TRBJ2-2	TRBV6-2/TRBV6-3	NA	TGTGCCAGCAGTTACGGGATTCGGGGCGGGGAGCTGTTTTTT	CASSYGIRGGELFF
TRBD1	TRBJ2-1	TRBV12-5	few	TGTGCTAGTGGCCCGGCAGAGACAGGGTCGGATGAGCAGTTCTTC	CASGPAETGSDEQFF
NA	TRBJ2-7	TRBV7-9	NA	TGTGCCAGCAGCTTAATGAGGGACGAGCAGTACTTC	CASSLMRDEQYF
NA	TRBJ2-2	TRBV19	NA	TGTGCCAGTAGTATAACGGGAGCCGGGGAGCTGTTTTTT	CASSITGAGELFF
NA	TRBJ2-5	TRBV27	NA	TGTGCCAGCAGTTTATCGACGGACCCAAAAACCCAGTACTTC	CASSLSTDPKTQYF
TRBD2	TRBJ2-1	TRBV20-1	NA	TGCAGTGCTACACGGATTGATCCGGGACTAGCGGGGGGCGGGAGCTCCTACAATGAGCAGTTCTTC	CSATRIDPGLAGGGSSYNEQFF
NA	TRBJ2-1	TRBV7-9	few	TGTGCCAGCAGCTATATGGACAGTAGCCCCTACAATGAGCAGTTCTTC	CASSYMDSSPYNEQFF
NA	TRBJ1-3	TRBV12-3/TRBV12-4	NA	TGTGCCAGCAGCGCCGGGGAGTCCGGGACCATATATTTT	CASSAGESGTIYF
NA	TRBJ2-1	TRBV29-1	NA	TGCAGCTCCCCTTCACGTGCAGGGGAGCAGTTCTTC	CSSPSRAGEQFF
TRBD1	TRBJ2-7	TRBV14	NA	TGTGCCAGCAGCCAAGGTTGGACAGGGGGGACCTACGAGCAGTACTTC	CASSQGWTGGTYEQYF
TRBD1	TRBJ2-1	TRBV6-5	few	TGTGCCAGCAGTTTGGGACAGGGGGTTTTGTCGTCCTACAATGAGCAGTTCTTC	CASSLGQGVLSSYNEQFF
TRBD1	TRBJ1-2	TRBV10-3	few	TGTGCCATCTCTTCGGGAACAGGGGTCGCTAACTATGGCTACACCTTC	CAISSGTGVANYGYTF
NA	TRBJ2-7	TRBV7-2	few	TGTGCCAGCAAGGGGGGCGACGAGCAGTACTTC	CASKGGDEQYF
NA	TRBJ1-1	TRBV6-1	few	TGTGCCAGCAGGAAAGGGTCTATGAACACTGAAGCTTTCTTT	CASRKGSMNTEAFF
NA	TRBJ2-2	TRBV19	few	TGTGCCAGTAGTATTGGGAGGACCGGGGAGCTGTTTTTT	CASSIGRTGELFF
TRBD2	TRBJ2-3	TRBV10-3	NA	TGTGCCAGTGCGGGGGGGAAATCAGATACGCAGTATTTT	CASAGGKSDTQYF
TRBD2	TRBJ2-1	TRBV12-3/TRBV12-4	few	TGTGCCAGCAGGGGACTAGCGGGAGTGCACAATGAGCAGTTCTTC	CASRGLAGVHNEQFF
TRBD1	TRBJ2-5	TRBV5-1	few	TGCGCCAGCAGCCCTGGGGACAGGTACCAAGAGACCCAGTACTTC	CASSPGDRYQETQYF
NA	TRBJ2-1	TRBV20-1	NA	TGCAGTGCTTTCCAAGCCGGGACTTATTACAATGAGCAGTTCTTC	CSAFQAGTYYNEQFF
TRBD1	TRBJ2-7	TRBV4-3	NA	TGCGCCAGCAGCCAAGATGTGTGGGTCGGGACAGGGAGGTTCGAGCAGTACTTC	CASSQDVWVGTGRFEQYF
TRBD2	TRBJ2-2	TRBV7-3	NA	TGTGCCAGCAGCTTAAGTGGACTAGCGGCCTCCGGGGAGCTGTTTTTT	CASSLSGLAASGELFF
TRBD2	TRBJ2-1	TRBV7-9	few	TGTGCCAGCAGAAGGACTAGCGGGGGGCAGGGGAATGAGCAGTTCTTC	CASRRTSGGQGNEQFF
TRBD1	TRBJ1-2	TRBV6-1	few	TGTGCCAGCAGCTCGACAGGGTGGAATGGCTACACCTTC	CASSSTGWNGYTF
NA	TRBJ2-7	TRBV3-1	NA	TGTGCCAGCAGCCCCTTCAGGGGCGAGCAGTACTTC	CASSPFRGEQYF
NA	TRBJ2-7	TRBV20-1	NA	TGCAGACTACACCTCTCCTACGAGCAGTACTTC	CRLHLSYEQYF
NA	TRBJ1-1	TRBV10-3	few	TGTGCCATCAGTGGGGGACAGAACACTGAAGCTTTCTTT	CAISGGQNTEAFF
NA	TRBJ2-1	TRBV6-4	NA	TGTGCCAGCAGTGCCCAGCCAGTCAATGAGCAGTTCTTC	CASSAQPVNEQFF
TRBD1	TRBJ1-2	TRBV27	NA	TGTGCCAGCAGTTTCACCCCCCAGGGGGGTGGCTATGGCTACACCTTC	CASSFTPQGGGYGYTF
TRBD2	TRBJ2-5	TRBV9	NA	TGTGCCAGCAGCGTAGAGAGTCGGAGACTAGCGGGGGTAGCGGAAGAGACCCAGTACTTC	CASSVESRRLAGVAEETQYF
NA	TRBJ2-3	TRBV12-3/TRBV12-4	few	TGTGCCAGCAGCCCCCCCGAGGGTCCAGATACGCAGTATTTT	CASSPPEGPDTQYF